This entry lists 32 T cell receptor beta chains sequenced from one sample in a study of T cell responses to AZD1222 COVID-19 vaccine. Using immunoSEQ multiplex PCR, the repertoire was profiled, and TCRdb retains in-frame clones only, with some absent. The data show 90,000 to 140,000 clones, over 80% seen once. Source: peripheral blood, taken on day 0 of AZD1222 vaccination. The receptors originated from an adult in good health.

V and J are TRBV11-2 and TRBJ1-1; D is unresolved. This CDR3 is 13 amino acids long. V was trimmed by 1 base and J by 7 bases, leaving 10 bases between them. CDR1 and CDR2 (germline): SGHAT, FQNNGV. In DNA form, the CDR3 reads TGTGCCAGCAGCTTAGTTGCTTACGGTGAAGCTTTCTTT. Translated, it gives CASSLVAYGEAFF.

As concerns this clone: This sample also contains other DNA sequences that code for the same CDR3. This chain connects TRBV7-9 to TRBJ1-2; D perhaps matches TRBD1 (6 bases). V was cut by 5 bases and J by 5 bases, with 9 bases left in between. The CDR3 runs 12 residues. From germline, CDR1 is SEHNR and CDR2 FQNEAQ (reference sequence). In DNA, the CDR3 is TGTGCCAGCAGCCCGACAGGTTATGGCTACACCTTC. Translation: CASSPTGYGYTF.

J is TRBJ1-2 and V is TRBV2, with D possibly TRBD1 on 5 matching bases. V lost 4 bases and J lost 0, with 6 bases in between. This CDR3 spans 13 amino acids. In germline, CDR1 is SNHLY, CDR2 FYNNEI. The CDR3 nucleotides are TGTGCCAGCAGTGGGGGCTCTAACTATGGCTACACCTTC. Translating gives CASSGGSNYGYTF.

The rearrangement joins TRBV2 to TRBJ2-1, with D maybe TRBD1 (5 bases). The germline V gene encodes CDR1 SNHLY and CDR2 FYNNEI. V was pared by 7 bases and J by 0 bases, with 13 bases between. The CDR3 contains 15 residues. This CDR3 is CASTRTPSSYNEQFF. The CDR3 DNA follows: TGTGCCAGCACAAGGACACCAAGCTCCTACAATGAGCAGTTCTTC.

The chain uses TRBV19 and TRBJ2-7; D not certain. The germline V gene encodes CDR1 LNHDA and CDR2 SQIVND (reference sequence). Trimming took 5 bases from V and 4 from J, leaving 15 bases between them. There are 14 residues in the CDR3. The CDR3 DNA sequence: TGTGCCAGTAGTGCGAAGCCCAGGTTTTACGAGCAGTACTTC. Translating it yields CASSAKPRFYEQYF.

This clone is termed medium-sized (0.01 to 0.1%). The V gene is TRBV7-9, the J gene TRBJ1-2, with 7 positions matching TRBD1. The CDR3 extends over 14 amino acids. V was pared by 4 bases and J by 4 bases, with 6 bases of the junction left unmatched. Looked up from germline, CDR1 is SEHNR and CDR2 is FQNEAQ (reference sequence). The CDR3 DNA sequence: TGTGCCAGCAGCTACTACGACAGGGCCTATGGCTACACCTTC. Translated: CASSYYDRAYGYTF.

The gene calls are TRBV24-1 and TRBJ1-2; possibly TRBD1 for D (5 bases). Per germline, CDR1 KGHDR and CDR2 SFDVKD. The CDR3 spans 12 residues. The V end was cut by 0 bases, the J end by 8 bases, with 6 bases between. The DNA of the CDR3 is TGTGCCACCAGTGATTTGGGGGGAGGCTACACCTTC. It translates to CATSDLGGGYTF.

In this sample, this clone turned up a few times. V and J are TRBV20-1 and TRBJ1-1, with a weak D call TRBD1 (5 bases). V was trimmed by 7 bases and J by 1 base, leaving 7 bases between them. Germline lookup yields CDR1 DFQATT and CDR2 SNEGSKA (reference sequence). This CDR3 has 11 amino acids. The CDR3: CSGRGNTEAFF. The CDR3 region has the DNA TGCAGTGGAAGGGGGAACACTGAAGCTTTCTTT.

Only one count was recorded for this clone. This rearrangement joins TRBV19 to TRBJ1-2; D perhaps matches TRBD1 (5 bases). The germline V and J ends were trimmed by 4 bases and 6 bases, with 15 bases remaining between them. Germline CDR1 LNHDA, CDR2 SQIVND (reference sequence). This CDR3 has 14 amino acids. CDR3 sequence: CASSTLDRRDGYTF. The CDR3 nucleotides are TGTGCCAGTAGTACCCTTGACAGAAGAGATGGCTACACCTTC.

The CDR3: CASSSEGANYGYTF. For the CDR3, the DNA is TGCGCCAGCAGCTCGGAGGGGGCTAACTATGGCTACACCTTC. The genes are TRBV5-1 and TRBJ1-2, with D possibly being TRBD1 (6 bases). The germline V gene has CDR1 SGHRS and CDR2 YFSETQ. The CDR3 has 14 residues. Trimming left V 3 bases short and J 0 bases short, with 9 bases between.

The chain carries TRBV6-1 and TRBJ1-1; D remains ambiguous. CDR1 and CDR2 (germline): MNHNS, SASEGT. The V gene lost 3 bases and the J gene lost 4 bases, with 6 bases spanning the gap. This CDR3 has 12 residues. DNA for the CDR3: TGTGCCAGCAGTGATTCTCGCACTGAAGCTTTCTTT. Residues: CASSDSRTEAFF.

This chain uses TRBV4-2 with TRBJ2-7; D unclear. This CDR3 contains 15 residues. The V end was cut by 2 bases, the J end by 3 bases, with 14 bases between. Germline V lookup: CDR1 LGHNA, CDR2 YNFKEQ. The CDR3 DNA reads as TGTGCCAGCAGCCAAAGTCGGGCAGAAAACTACGAGCAGTACTTC. Translating it yields CASSQSRAENYEQYF.

The chain recombines TRBV10-3 with TRBJ2-2, with D possibly matching TRBD2 (5 bases). Germline V gives CDR1 ENHRY, CDR2 SYGVKD. V was trimmed by 4 bases and J by 0 bases, leaving 12 bases between them. CDR3 size: 16 residues. This CDR3 is CAISGRAASNTGELFF. The CDR3 region has the DNA TGTGCCATCAGTGGGCGAGCGGCCTCGAACACCGGGGAGCTGTTTTTT.

V and J are TRBV30 and TRBJ2-6, with D possibly TRBD2 on 7 matching bases. In germline, CDR1 is GTSNPN, CDR2 SVGIG (reference sequence). The CDR3 is made up of 16 amino acids. V was shortened by 0 bases and J by 4 bases, with 13 bases between the two germline ends. CDR3 sequence reads: CAWSVSGGAGANVLTF. CDR3 nucleotides: TGTGCCTGGAGTGTAAGTGGGGGGGCCGGGGCCAACGTCCTGACTTTC.

The chain employs TRBV4-3 and TRBJ2-2; D is unclear. Trimming stripped 2 bases from V and 5 bases from J, with 6 bases between. Germline V gene sequence: CDR1 LGHNA, CDR2 YSLEER. This CDR3 contains 13 residues. In nucleotides, the CDR3 is TGCGCCAGCAGCCAAACAAGGACCGGGGAGCTGTTTTTT. Its protein is CASSQTRTGELFF.

This chain uses TRBV2 with TRBJ2-5; D ambiguous. Germline loops: CDR1 SNHLY, CDR2 FYNNEI. The CDR3 runs 14 residues. Trimming took off 4 bases at V and 1 base at J, with 10 bases between the two ends. CDR3 nucleotides: TGTGCCAGCAGTGTTGCAGGATCCCAAGAGACCCAGTACTTC. This sequence encodes CASSVAGSQETQYF.

The chain is built from TRBV6-4 and TRBJ1-1; a possible D gene is TRBD1 (6 bases). Germline CDR1 reads MRHNA; CDR2 reads SNTAGT. This CDR3 spans 13 amino acids. The V end lost 4 bases, the J end lost 5 bases, and 11 bases lay between the germline ends. CDR3 sequence: CASSAGARTEAFF. The CDR3 bases are TGTGCCAGCAGTGCGGGGGCTCGGACTGAAGCTTTCTTT.

CDR3 residues: CAKGRMNTEAFF. CDR3 nucleotides: TGTGCCAAAGGACGGATGAACACTGAAGCTTTCTTT. The gene calls are TRBV2 and TRBJ1-1, with D unresolved. Germline CDR1 reads SNHLY; CDR2 reads FYNNEI. Deletions cut 10 bases from V and 0 bases from J, with 9 bases between. There are 12 residues in the CDR3. The entire variable domain, with the rest obtained from reference TRBV2 and TRBJ1-1, is as follows: EPEVTQTPSHQVTQMGQEVILRCVPISNHLYFYWYRQILGQKVEFLVSFYNNEISEKSEIFDDQFSVERPDGSNFTLKIRSTKLEDSAMYFCAKGRMNTEAFFGQGTRLTVV.

V usage is TRBV15 and J usage is TRBJ1-5; TRBD1 aligns across 9 bases. CDR3 size: 15 residues. Trimming cost V 1 base and J 7 bases; bases outside gene matches: 5. The V gene's germline CDR1 is LNHNV and CDR2 YYDKDF (reference sequence). In DNA form, the CDR3 reads TGTGCCACCAGCAGAGTGGGACAGGGAGTACAGCCCCAGCATTTT. Amino acids: CATSRVGQGVQPQHF.

The table lists this clone with a count of one. The V and J genes are TRBV5-1 and TRBJ2-3; TRBD2 aligns across 7 bases. V gave up 3 bases and J gave up 5 bases; unmatched junction bases: 6. The CDR3 spans 14 residues. Germline loops: CDR1 SGHRS, CDR2 YFSETQ. The CDR3 protein is CASSWSGVGDTQYF. CDR3 nucleotides: TGCGCCAGCAGCTGGAGCGGGGTGGGAGATACGCAGTATTTT.

V usage is TRBV15 and J usage is TRBJ2-7; D is uncertain. The CDR3 extends over 13 amino acids. V shed 1 base and J shed 5 bases, with 9 bases lying between them. The germline gives CDR1 LNHNV, CDR2 YYDKDF (reference sequence). This CDR3 reads CATSRGGPDEQYF. The CDR3 coding sequence is TGTGCCACCAGCAGAGGGGGTCCGGACGAGCAGTACTTC.

This chain connects TRBV11-3 to TRBJ2-7; D not certain. Germline V gene sequence: CDR1 SGHNT, CDR2 YENEEA. V was pared by 5 bases and J by 6 bases, with 14 bases between. This CDR3 comprises 13 residues. The CDR3 region has the DNA TGTGCCAGCAGCCCTTCTGGCTTCGGCGAGCAGTACTTC. Translated: CASSPSGFGEQYF.

V is TRBV4-1 and J is TRBJ1-1; D might be TRBD1 (6 bases). The CDR3 extends over 15 amino acids. CDR1 MGHRA and CDR2 YSYEKL come from the germline V gene. V was clipped by 4 bases and J by 4 bases, with 16 bases between them. The CDR3 DNA reads as TGCGCCAGCAGCCTACGTAGGGACATTCTCACTGAAGCTTTCTTT. This codes for CASSLRRDILTEAFF.

This clone was picked up one time. V is TRBV18 and J is TRBJ1-2, with D maybe TRBD1 (6 bases). Germline V gene data show CDR1 as KGHSH and CDR2 as LQKENI. The V end lost 0 bases, the J end lost 10 bases, and 15 bases lay between the germline ends. The CDR3 runs 14 residues. CDR3 amino acids: CASSPPYGGPDYTF. In DNA, the CDR3 is TGTGCCAGCTCACCACCGTACGGGGGGCCGGACTACACCTTC.

The chain employs TRBV4-3 and TRBJ2-6, with no clear D. The CDR3 is 16 amino acids. With 3 bases removed from V and 1 base from J, the gap between germline ends came to 10 bases. CDR1 and CDR2 from the germline V gene are LGHNA and YSLEER. In DNA, the CDR3 is TGCGCCAGCAGCCAGGGGTCCCCGTCTGGGGCCAACGTCCTGACTTTC. This sequence encodes CASSQGSPSGANVLTF.

The chain combines TRBV7-2 with TRBJ2-5; D assignment may be TRBD1 or TRBD2 (5 bases each). This CDR3 contains 16 residues. Trimming shortened V by 5 bases and J by 5 bases, and 21 bases separated the two germline ends. Germline CDR1 reads SGHTA; CDR2 reads FQGNSA. The DNA of the CDR3 is TGTGCCAGCAGCCCTGATCTGGCGGCAGGGAGCGAGACCCAGTACTTC. Its protein is CASSPDLAAGSETQYF.

This clone was detected only once. This sequence joins TRBV10-2 and TRBJ2-7; D remains unclear. CDR1 and CDR2 from the germline V gene are WSHSY and SAAADI. The ends were cut back, 2 bases at V and 6 bases at J, with 17 bases in the middle. This CDR3 spans 15 amino acids. The CDR3 DNA is TGCGCCAGCAGTGAGGGAGCGCCACCTTCATGCGAGCAGTACTTC. It specifies CASSEGAPPSCEQYF.

V and J are TRBV10-3 and TRBJ2-7; 9 positions agree with TRBD1. The CDR3 is 14 amino acids. Looked up from germline, CDR1 is ENHRY and CDR2 is SYGVKD. The junction had 2 bases not matched to a gene; V was cut back by 2 bases and J by 3 bases. The CDR3: CAISEADRGYEQYF. The DNA for the CDR3 is TGTGCCATCAGTGAGGCGGACAGGGGCTACGAGCAGTACTTC.

This clone has just one count. The chain uses TRBV6-5 and TRBJ2-1; unclear D gene. This CDR3 comprises 14 residues. The ends were cut back, 2 bases at V and 2 bases at J, with 7 bases in the middle. Germline lookup yields CDR1 MNHEY and CDR2 SVGAGI. CDR3 sequence: CASSYSSPYNEQFF. The DNA of the CDR3 is TGTGCCAGCAGTTACAGCTCCCCCTACAATGAGCAGTTCTTC.

This clone was counted a few times. This chain's CDR3 is CASSSKASRGGYTF. As DNA, the CDR3 is TGTGCCAGCAGCTCGAAAGCCTCCAGGGGTGGCTACACCTTC. The rearrangement uses TRBV5-4 and TRBJ1-2, with D tentatively TRBD1 (6 bases). Trimming stripped 3 bases from V and 7 bases from J, with 16 bases between. The CDR3 consists of 14 residues. Looked up from germline, CDR1 is SGHNT and CDR2 is YYREEE (reference sequence).

The chain recombines TRBV4-3 with TRBJ1-3; TRBD1 matches at 9 bases. This CDR3 is 18 amino acids long. V lost 3 bases to trimming and J lost 2 bases; unmatched junction nucleotides: 11. Germline-derived CDR1 and CDR2 are LGHNA and YSLEER. The CDR3 DNA reads as TGCGCCAGCAGCCAGACCGGGGGACAGGGAATCCCTGGAAACACCATATATTTT. This codes for CASSQTGGQGIPGNTIYF.

This rearrangement joins TRBV19 to TRBJ1-1; maybe TRBD1 (5 bases). With 5 bases removed from V and 4 bases from J, the gap between germline ends came to 17 bases. Germline CDR1 is LNHDA and CDR2 is SQIVND (reference sequence). The CDR3 spans 15 residues. CDR3 sequence (DNA): TGTGCCAGTAGTGCCCAAGGAGGGGTGGGCACTGAAGCTTTCTTT. This translates into CASSAQGGVGTEAFF. Filled out from reference TRBV19 and TRBJ1-1, the complete variable domain reads DGGITQSPKYLFRKEGQNVTLSCEQNLNHDAMYWYRQDPGQGLRLIYYSQIVNDFQKGDIAEGYSVSREKKESFPLTVTSAQKNPTAFYLCASSAQGGVGTEAFFGQGTRLTVV.